This TCR beta chain was recorded in a study of T cells after yellow fever vaccination. Study outcomes and limitations: Abundant clonotypes from the bulk population could have been carried over as contaminants into FACS-sorted repertoires. Post-booster samples contained most primary-vaccination clones (around 95% CD4, about 85% CD8).

This clonotype was picked up one time. Its antigen is unidentified. For TCR, cDNA came from 5'RACE template switching, which added a universal primer site and UMIs. From the 5' RACE reads, TCRdb called clonotypes with MiXCR, one entry per CDR3 protein. In the table there are 300,000 to 450,000 distinct CDR3 sequences, less than 9.5% of which are singletons. This TCR came from a man in his late teens or twenties who received the YFV17D yellow fever vaccine. The sequencing used PBMCs, collected roughly 45 days after the first yellow fever vaccination.

CDR3 nucleotide sequence: TGCAGTGCTCGTGGGACAGCGGGGGGAAACACCATATATTTT. This gives the protein CSARGTAGGNTIYF. The chain carries TRBV20-1 and TRBJ1-3; 7 bases fit TRBD1. With V trimmed by 5 bases and J by 4 bases, 8 bases remained unmatched. Germline assignment: CDR1 DFQATT and CDR2 SNEGSKA (reference sequence). CDR3 size: 14 residues.